The clone carrying this T cell receptor (beta chain) was seen a single time. One end of the junction is discordant with germline, which a read error may explain. The sample comes from a study of patients and donors after allogeneic stem cell transplantation. TCRdb independently ran MiXCR on the RT-PCR reads; one entry per CDR3 protein. The data contain about 230,000 distinct CDR3 sequences, roughly 15% of them seen just once; the ten biggest clones take up 11%. The CDR3 has 13 residues. Looked up from germline, CDR1 is SEHNR and CDR2 is FQNEAQ (reference sequence). The chain couples TRBV7-9 to TRBJ2-5; 8 nucleotides agree with TRBD1. Specimen: blood, either unsorted or a sorted T cell fraction (not recorded which). The sequence came from a human donor who was either an allogeneic HSCT recipient or a stem cell or donor lymphocyte infusion donor (not recorded which). It is not recorded whose cells these are; they may come from a transplant donor. This chain's CDR3 is CASSLDRGESQYF. CDR3 DNA: TGTGCCAGCAGCCTAGACAGGGGCGAGAGCCAGTACTTC.